These T cell receptor beta chains were read from a single sample in a study of T-cell reconstitution after alpha-beta-depleted transplantation in children. MiXCR, run by TCRdb on the PCR reads, gives a single entry per CDR3 protein. The sample lists about 440,000 distinct CDR3 sequences; 43% were seen once. Source: PBMCs, taken before TCRalphabeta/CD19-depleted stem cell transplant. All receptors come from a girl aged 2-9 years with aplastic anemia, due to receive a stem cell transplant. Both conserved end residues are part of each CDR3. The D gene is left open where the match is weak. Size is stated for part of the rows, as once, few or many counts, or as a class when the clone is expanded.

few	TRBJ2-1	-	TRBV5-6	TGTGCCACCCAGGGGCGGAGCACCTACAATGAGCAGTTCTTC	CATQGRSTYNEQFF
-	TRBJ2-4	-	TRBV5-1	TGCGCCAGCAGCTTGGAGAGGCAGGGAGTGAACATTCAGTACTTC	CASSLERQGVNIQYF
once	TRBJ2-3	TRBD1	TRBV4-1	TGCGCCAGCAGCCATGTGGACAGGACATCCACAGATACGCAGTATTTT	CASSHVDRTSTDTQYF
once	TRBJ2-7	TRBD1	TRBV28	TGTGCCAGCAGTGGAGGGACAGGTGGAGATTACGAGCAGTACTTC	CASSGGTGGDYEQYF
-	TRBJ2-5	-	TRBV12-3/TRBV12-4	TGTGCCAGCAGTCCCCGGGGGGCGGGAGAGACCCAGTACTTC	CASSPRGAGETQYF
few	TRBJ1-1	-	TRBV5-1	TGCGCCAGCAGCTTGACACCGAACACTGAAGCTTTCTTT	CASSLTPNTEAFF
-	TRBJ2-1	-	TRBV18	TGTGCCAGCTCACCAAAAGGACTCCGGAATGAGCAGTTCTTC	CASSPKGLRNEQFF
-	TRBJ2-3	-	TRBV5-1	TGCGCCAGCAGCTTTGGTCCAACGAGCACAGATACGCAGTATTTT	CASSFGPTSTDTQYF
many	TRBJ2-7	-	TRBV20-1	TGCAGTGCCCCGGTAAATAGAGGCGACGAGCAGTACTTC	CSAPVNRGDEQYF
-	TRBJ2-1	TRBD2	TRBV20-1	TGCAGTGCCACCCATAGCGGGGGGGGCTTAGTCGATGAGCAGTTCTTC	CSATHSGGGLVDEQFF
few	TRBJ2-1	TRBD2	TRBV29-1	TGCAGCGTGAGGTCGGGACTAGCAACGGATGAGCAGTTCTTC	CSVRSGLATDEQFF
-	TRBJ1-5	-	TRBV28	TGTGCCAGCAGTACCTCCTGGGAGGGGTATAGCAATCAGCCCCAGCATTTT	CASSTSWEGYSNQPQHF
-	TRBJ2-5	TRBD2	TRBV6-1	TGTGCCAGCAGTCCACGTTGGGCTAGCGGGAGGGGGACCCAGTACTTC	CASSPRWASGRGTQYF
-	TRBJ2-5	-	TRBV2	TGTGCCAGCAGTGGGCCCCCTTTGTTACAGGGACCATTTCAAGAGACCCAGTACTTC	CASSGPPLLQGPFQETQYF
-	TRBJ1-2	-	TRBV4-2	TGTGCCAGCAGCCCCGCCAAGGGTAACTATGGCTACACCTTC	CASSPAKGNYGYTF
once	TRBJ1-4	-	TRBV20-1	TGCAGTGCTAGAGCAGTGGGAGGTGAAAAACTGTTTTTT	CSARAVGGEKLFF
-	TRBJ2-7	TRBD1	TRBV5-1	TGCGCCAGCAGCTCCGACCCGGACAGGGGGCTCTACGAGCAGTACTTC	CASSSDPDRGLYEQYF
-	TRBJ2-7	TRBD2	TRBV7-2	TGTGCCAGCAGCTCCCTAGCGGGAGAGGGCGAGCAGTACTTC	CASSSLAGEGEQYF
few	TRBJ2-1	TRBD2	TRBV20-1	TGCAGTGCTCCCCCGGGACTAGCGGGAGGGAGCTCCTACAATCAGCAGTTCTTC	CSAPPGLAGGSSYNQQFF
few	TRBJ2-1	-	TRBV12-3/TRBV12-4	TGTGCCAGCAGTTTAAGGGGCGTAGGATCCGACAATGAGCAGTTCTTC	CASSLRGVGSDNEQFF
-	TRBJ1-2	-	TRBV20-1	TGCAGTGCTAGAGCGGGGGAGTATGGCTACACCTTC	CSARAGEYGYTF
-	TRBJ1-5	-	TRBV6-1	TGTGCCAGCAGCCCAAATCTTCCGGGGGCCGGGGGTCAGCCCCAGCATTTT	CASSPNLPGAGGQPQHF
-	TRBJ1-5	-	TRBV6-5	TGTGCCAGCAGTTACTCGAGAAGGTTGGGGCAGCCCCAGCATTTT	CASSYSRRLGQPQHF
many	TRBJ2-5	TRBD2	TRBV27	TGTGCCAGCAGTTACCTAGCGGGGAGCCAAGAGACCCAGTACTTC	CASSYLAGSQETQYF
-	TRBJ2-1	TRBD2	TRBV7-2	TGTGCCAGCAGTCTGGGACTACCCAATGAGCAGTTCTTC	CASSLGLPNEQFF
-	TRBJ2-2	-	TRBV5-6	TGTGCCAGCAGTAGGGGATCCCCGAAGATTGGGGAGCTGTTTTTT	CASSRGSPKIGELFF
few	TRBJ2-5	TRBD2	TRBV7-2	TGTGCCAGCAGCTTAGCGGCTAGCGGGAGTGGGTTAGAGACCCAGTACTTC	CASSLAASGSGLETQYF
-	TRBJ1-5	TRBD1	TRBV6-5	TGTGCCAGCAGTTCCTCTACAGGGGGCGGGTGGGGCAATCAGCCCCAGCATTTT	CASSSSTGGGWGNQPQHF
-	TRBJ2-5	-	TRBV29-1	TGCAGCGCTCGGGAAGGGGTAGAGACCCAGTACTTC	CSAREGVETQYF